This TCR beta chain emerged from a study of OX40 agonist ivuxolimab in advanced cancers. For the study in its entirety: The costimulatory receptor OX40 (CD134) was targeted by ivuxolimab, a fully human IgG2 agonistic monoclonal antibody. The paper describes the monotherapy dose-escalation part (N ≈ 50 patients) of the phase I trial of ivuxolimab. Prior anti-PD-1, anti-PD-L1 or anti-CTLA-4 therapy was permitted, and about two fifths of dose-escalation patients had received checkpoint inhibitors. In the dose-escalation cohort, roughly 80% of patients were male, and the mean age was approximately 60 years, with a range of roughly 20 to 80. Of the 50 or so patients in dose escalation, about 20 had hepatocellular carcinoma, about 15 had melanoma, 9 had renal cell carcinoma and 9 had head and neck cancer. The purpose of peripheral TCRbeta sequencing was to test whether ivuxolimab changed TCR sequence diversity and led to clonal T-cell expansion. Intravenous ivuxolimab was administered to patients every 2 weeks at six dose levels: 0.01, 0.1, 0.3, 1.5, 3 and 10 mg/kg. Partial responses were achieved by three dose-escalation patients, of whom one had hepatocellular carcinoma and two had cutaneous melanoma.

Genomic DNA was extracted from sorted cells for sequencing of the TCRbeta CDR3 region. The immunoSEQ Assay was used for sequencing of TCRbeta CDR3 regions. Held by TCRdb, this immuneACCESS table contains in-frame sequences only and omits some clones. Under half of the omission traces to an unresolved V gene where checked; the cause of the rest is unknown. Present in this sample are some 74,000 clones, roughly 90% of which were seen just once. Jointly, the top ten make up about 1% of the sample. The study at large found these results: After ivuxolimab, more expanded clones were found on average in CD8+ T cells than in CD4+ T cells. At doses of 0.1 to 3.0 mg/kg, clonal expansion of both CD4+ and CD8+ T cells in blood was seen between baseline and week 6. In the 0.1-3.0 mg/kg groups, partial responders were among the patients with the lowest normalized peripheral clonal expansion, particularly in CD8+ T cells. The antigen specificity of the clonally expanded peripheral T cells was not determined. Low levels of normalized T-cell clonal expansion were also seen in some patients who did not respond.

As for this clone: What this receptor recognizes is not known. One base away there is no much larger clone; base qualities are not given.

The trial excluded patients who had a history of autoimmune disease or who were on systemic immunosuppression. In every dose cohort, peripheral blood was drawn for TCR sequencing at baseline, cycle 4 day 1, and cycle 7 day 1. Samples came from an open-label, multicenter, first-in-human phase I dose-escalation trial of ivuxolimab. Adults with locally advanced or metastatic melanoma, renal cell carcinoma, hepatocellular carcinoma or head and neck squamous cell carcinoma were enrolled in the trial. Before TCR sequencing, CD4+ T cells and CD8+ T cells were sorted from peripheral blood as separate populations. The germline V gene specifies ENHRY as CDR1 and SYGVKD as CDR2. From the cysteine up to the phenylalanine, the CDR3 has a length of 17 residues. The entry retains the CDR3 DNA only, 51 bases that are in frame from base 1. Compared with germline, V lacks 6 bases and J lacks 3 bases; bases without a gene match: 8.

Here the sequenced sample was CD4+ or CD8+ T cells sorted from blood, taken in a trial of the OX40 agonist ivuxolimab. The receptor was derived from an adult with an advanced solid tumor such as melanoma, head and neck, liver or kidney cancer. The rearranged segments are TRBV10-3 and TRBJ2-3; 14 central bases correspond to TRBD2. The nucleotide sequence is TGTGCCATCAGCGGGACTAGCGGGAGTTCCCTTACAGATACGCAGTATTTT. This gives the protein CAISGTSGSSLTDTQYF.